One T cell receptor beta chain is described in this entry. Antigen: not known. This sample was taken from a study of T-cell memory formation after mild COVID-19. Study-wide results and limits: CD4+ contracting clones were found mainly in CM and EM, and CD8+ ones in EMRA. Contracting clones, day 15 to 85, had balanced CD4/CD8, and later expanders favored CD4+. Within pre-infection memory, some responding clones were found, suggesting cross-reactive memory joined.

The length of the CDR3 is 14 residues. Germline V gene data show CDR1 as SGHAT and CDR2 as FQNNGV. V was clipped by 6 bases and J by 5 bases, with 16 bases between them. Via MiXCR, TCRdb re-called the 5' RACE reads, giving one row per CDR3 protein. The table records some 290,000 distinct CDR3 sequences, under 20% of them present only once. The chain couples TRBV11-2 to TRBJ1-2; possibly TRBD1 for D (6 bases). The receptor's source is a young man who had mild COVID-19 (a few samples of this study predate the infection). Cell type and time point are not known. Sequenced input: PBMCs or a T cell subset sorted from them (not recorded which). CDR3 amino acids: CASRRGARGYGYTF. In DNA, the CDR3 is TGTGCCAGCAGGCGGGGGGCCCGCGGGTATGGCTACACCTTC.